A selection of T cell receptor beta chains follows, all from one sample in a study of blood T cell repertoires in COVID-19. TCRdb's table, derived via immunoSEQ multiplex PCR, lists solely in-frame clones and lacks some. Of some 150,000 clones listed, roughly nine tenths are singletons. The sample was peripheral blood. The receptor set was obtained from a human donor in a cohort sampled during active COVID-19. Each CDR3 is given with its conserved first and last residue. The D gene is left open where the match is weak. Only some rows state a clone size, as once, few, many or a class for expanded clones.

v_call	clone_size	cdr3_length	d_call	j_call	cdr3_aa	cdr3_nt
TRBV9	once	15	NA	TRBJ1-2	CASSVAPGVDYGYTF	TGTGCCAGCAGCGTAGCACCAGGGGTCGACTATGGCTACACCTTC
TRBV30	NA	13	TRBD1	TRBJ1-1	CAWRTGGAVEAFF	TGTGCCTGGAGGACAGGGGGCGCGGTTGAAGCTTTCTTT
TRBV5-1	NA	11	NA	TRBJ2-1	CASSYNNEQFF	TGCGCCAGCAGCTACAACAATGAGCAGTTCTTC
TRBV5-4	NA	16	TRBD1	TRBJ2-7	CASSLGGDRGVYEQYF	TGTGCCAGCAGCCTTGGAGGGGACAGGGGTGTCTACGAGCAGTACTTC
TRBV6-5	NA	14	TRBD1	TRBJ1-1	CASFAGGMITEAFF	TGTGCCAGCTTCGCAGGGGGGATGATAACTGAAGCTTTCTTT
TRBV6-1	NA	15	NA	TRBJ1-2	CASSEAGGAGNGYTF	TGTGCCAGCAGTGAAGCCGGGGGGGCAGGGAATGGCTACACCTTC
TRBV19	NA	13	NA	TRBJ2-7	CASSIFAGNEQYF	TGTGCCAGTAGTATTTTCGCAGGGAACGAGCAGTACTTC
TRBV7-9	NA	19	TRBD1	TRBJ1-3	CASSNPSRDRGGSGNTIYF	TGTGCCAGCAGCAATCCTTCCCGGGACAGGGGGGGCTCTGGAAACACCATATATTTT
TRBV6-2/TRBV6-3	NA	14	TRBD2	TRBJ2-5	CASSSTSGKETQYF	TGTGCCAGCAGTTCGACTAGCGGGAAAGAGACCCAGTACTTC
TRBV19	NA	17	NA	TRBJ1-4	CASRVQPFPPGREKLFF	TGTGCCAGTAGAGTACAACCTTTCCCGCCAGGGCGGGAAAAACTGTTTTTT
TRBV18	NA	14	TRBD2	TRBJ2-1	CASSPGLASNEQFF	TGTGCCAGCTCACCGGGACTAGCGAGTAATGAGCAGTTCTTC
TRBV3-1/TRBV3-2	NA	15	NA	TRBJ1-1	CASSQRGPLGPEAFF	TGTGCCAGCAGCCAACGCGGTCCTTTAGGCCCTGAAGCTTTCTTT
TRBV6-5	NA	14	TRBD1	TRBJ2-7	CASSYGQGHHEQYF	TGTGCCAGCAGTTACGGACAGGGGCACCACGAGCAGTACTTC
TRBV4-2	few	16	TRBD2	TRBJ2-3	CASSQDPSGGAETQYF	TGTGCCAGCAGCCAAGATCCTAGCGGGGGGGCCGAAACGCAGTATTTT
TRBV12-5	NA	20	TRBD1	TRBJ1-1	CASGSLTGSGHGLRGTEAFF	TGTGCTAGTGGTTCTTTGACAGGGTCTGGGCATGGGCTTCGGGGCACTGAAGCTTTCTTT
TRBV6-5	NA	16	NA	TRBJ2-3	CASSSGRTDYTDTQYF	TGTGCCAGCAGTTCCGGACGGACAGACTACACAGATACGCAGTATTTT
TRBV4-3	once	15	NA	TRBJ2-5	CASSPVGQGGETQYF	TGCGCCAGCAGCCCTGTAGGACAAGGCGGCGAGACCCAGTACTTC
TRBV6-6	NA	13	NA	TRBJ1-6	CASSYYRNSPLHF	TGTGCCAGCAGTTACTACCGGAATTCACCCCTCCACTTT
TRBV7-2	NA	17	NA	TRBJ1-3	CASSLAPGVTSGNTIYF	TGTGCCAGCAGCTTAGCGCCGGGGGTGACCTCTGGAAACACCATATATTTT
TRBV9	once	14	NA	TRBJ1-3	CASTSGHSGNTIYF	TGTGCCAGCACCTCGGGTCACTCTGGAAACACCATATATTTT
TRBV11-1	NA	15	NA	TRBJ1-1	CASIPRQGLGTEAFF	TGTGCCAGCATACCAAGGCAGGGACTGGGCACTGAAGCTTTCTTT
TRBV19	NA	15	NA	TRBJ2-1	CASSLRRGHYNEQFF	TGTGCCAGCTCCCTGAGGCGGGGGCATTACAATGAGCAGTTCTTC
TRBV7-2	few	16	TRBD2	TRBJ2-1	CASSLGHGGTYNEQFF	TGTGCCAGCAGCTTAGGGCACGGGGGGACTTACAATGAGCAGTTCTTC